A few counts support the clone carrying this TCR beta chain. The antigen remains undetermined. Germline V gene lookup returns CDR1 SGHDT and CDR2 YYEEEE. Unmatched junction bases numbered 17, after V lost 3 bases and J lost 1 base. This CDR3 is 19 amino acids long. Unique molecular identifiers tagged the TCR beta cDNA libraries. TCRdb re-analysed the PCR reads in MiXCR, keeping a single row per CDR3 protein. The data hold about 820,000 distinct CDR3 sequences, with about 53% observed a single time. The sample belongs to a study of post-analysis software for immune sequencing data. General study findings and limits: When patients were compared with controls, about five TRBV segments were more frequent, TRBV5-6, TRBV5-1 and TRBV20-1 among them.

Sample: blood. The chain combines TRBV5-6 with TRBJ2-7; 9 bases align to TRBD1. The sequence was obtained from a girl between 10 and 17 years old with multiple sclerosis. CDR3 region: CASSSPQVGQGAYSYEQYF. CDR3 bases: TGTGCCAGCAGCTCGCCCCAAGTGGGACAGGGAGCTTATTCCTACGAGCAGTACTTC.